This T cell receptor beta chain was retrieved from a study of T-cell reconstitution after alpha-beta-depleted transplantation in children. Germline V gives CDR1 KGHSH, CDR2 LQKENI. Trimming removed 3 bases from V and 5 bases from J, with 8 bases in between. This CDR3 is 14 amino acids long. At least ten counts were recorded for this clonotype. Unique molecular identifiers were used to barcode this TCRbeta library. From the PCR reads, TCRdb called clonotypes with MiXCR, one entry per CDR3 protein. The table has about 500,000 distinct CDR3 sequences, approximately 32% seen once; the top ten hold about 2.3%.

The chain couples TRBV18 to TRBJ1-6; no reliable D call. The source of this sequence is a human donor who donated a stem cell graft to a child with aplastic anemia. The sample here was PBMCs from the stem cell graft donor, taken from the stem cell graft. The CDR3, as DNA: TGTGCCAGCTCACCGGGAGGAGATAATTCACCCCTCCACTTT. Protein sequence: CASSPGGDNSPLHF.